Presented here are 18 T cell receptor beta chains from one specimen sequenced in a study of blood T cell repertoires in COVID-19. Profiled with immunoSEQ multiplex PCR; TCRdb holds only in-frame clones, not every one. The sample shows fewer than 250,000 clones, 70% to 85% of them seen only once. The sample taken for sequencing was peripheral blood. These receptors came from a woman between 45 and 60 years old with acute or convalescent COVID-19.

The rearrangement uses TRBV18 and TRBJ2-3; 9 bases align to TRBD2. Per the germline V gene, CDR1 is KGHSH and CDR2 is LQKENI. With 3 bases clipped from V and 6 bases from J, the junction kept 4 bases outside the gene matches. The CDR3 is 14 residues long. In DNA, the CDR3 is TGTGCCAGCTCACCGGGACTAGCAACCGATACGCAGTATTTT. Its protein is CASSPGLATDTQYF.

This chain connects TRBV28 to TRBJ2-6; possibly TRBD1 for D (6 bases). The CDR3 length is 15 residues. Trimming took 6 bases from V and 0 from J, leaving 9 bases between them. The germline gives CDR1 MDHEN, CDR2 SYDVKM. The CDR3 coding sequence is TGTGCCAGCAGATCCAGGGGCTCTGGGGCCAACGTCCTGACTTTC. Amino acids: CASRSRGSGANVLTF.

The J gene is TRBJ2-2, the V gene TRBV24-1, with D maybe TRBD2 (5 bases). The ends were cut back, 1 base at V and 5 bases at J, with 13 bases in the middle. The germline CDR1 and CDR2 sequences are KGHDR and SFDVKD. The CDR3 extends over 16 amino acids. The CDR3 loop reads CATSDLGGRGTGELFF. The CDR3 DNA is TGTGCCACCAGTGATTTAGGAGGACGAGGGACCGGGGAGCTGTTTTTT.

V and J are TRBV19 and TRBJ1-5, with D unclear. The CDR3 consists of 15 residues. Germline lookup yields CDR1 LNHDA and CDR2 SQIVND (reference sequence). The V end lost 3 bases, the J end lost 4 bases, and 13 bases lay between the germline ends. CDR3 bases: TGTGCCAGTAGTATTTGGGTCGGAGGGAATCAGCCCCAGCATTTT. Translating gives CASSIWVGGNQPQHF.

Here the CDR3 reads CASSQGRGGTEAFF. The CDR3 region has the DNA TGTGCCAGCAGCCAAGGGAGGGGAGGCACTGAAGCTTTCTTT. The rearrangement uses TRBV3-1 (or the pseudogene TRBV3-2) and TRBJ1-1, with a tentative D call TRBD1 (5 bases). The V end lost 1 base, the J end lost 4 bases, and 10 bases lay between the germline ends. CDR1 and CDR2 from the germline V gene are LGHDT and YNNKEL (reference sequence). The CDR3 consists of 14 residues.

The CDR3 coding sequence is TGCGCCAGCAGCCAAGATCAGGGCGGAGTCTCCTACGAGCAGTACTTC. Its translation: CASSQDQGGVSYEQYF. The chain joins TRBV4-1 to TRBJ2-7, with TRBD1 as a possible D gene (5 bases). CDR1 and CDR2 from the germline V gene are MGHRA and YSYEKL. The CDR3 is 16 amino acids. V was shortened by 0 bases and J by 0 bases, with 12 bases between the two germline ends.

The genes are TRBV6-5 and TRBJ1-3; no definite D call. Trimming took off 0 bases at V and 3 bases at J, with 6 bases between the two ends. This CDR3 has 14 residues. Germline assignment: CDR1 MNHEY and CDR2 SVGAGI. DNA for the CDR3: TGTGCCAGCAGTTACTCGCGGATTGGAAACACCATATATTTT. Protein: CASSYSRIGNTIYF.

The CDR3 sequence: CASSKGGGQGGYEQYF. For the CDR3, the DNA is TGTGCCAGCAGTAAGGGCGGAGGACAGGGGGGATACGAGCAGTACTTC. The chain has TRBV27 and TRBJ2-7; 10 bases are shared with TRBD1. Germline CDR1 is MNHEY and CDR2 is SMNVEV (reference sequence). The CDR3 contains 16 residues. Trimming removed 5 bases from V and 4 bases from J; junction bases left unmatched: 11.

With regard to this clone: Other DNA sequences of this sample code for an identical CDR3. The V and J genes are TRBV5-1 and TRBJ2-3; TRBD1 aligns across 10 bases. This CDR3 comprises 14 residues. The V and J ends lost 0 bases and 6 bases, in that order; junction bases with no gene match: 1. The germline V gene has CDR1 SGHRS and CDR2 YFSETQ. CDR3 amino acids: CASSLGQGADTQYF. The CDR3 region has the DNA TGCGCCAGCAGCTTGGGACAGGGGGCTGATACGCAGTATTTT.

The chain uses TRBV29-1 and TRBJ2-5; the D is unclear. The CDR3 is 14 amino acids. Trimming left V 4 bases short and J 1 base short, with 13 bases between. CDR1 is SQVTM, CDR2 ANQGSEA, per germline. This CDR3 is CSVGALEAQETQYF. The CDR3, as DNA: TGCAGCGTTGGGGCGCTGGAAGCCCAAGAGACCCAGTACTTC. Supplemented by reference TRBV29-1 and TRBJ2-5, the full variable domain reads SAVISQKPSRDICQRGTSLTIQCQVDSQVTMMFWYRQQPGQSLTLIATANQGSEATYESGFVIDKFPISRPNLTFSTLTVSNMSPEDSSIYLCSVGALEAQETQYFGPGTRLLVL.

The chain carries TRBV29-1 and TRBJ1-2; 7 bases agree with TRBD1. The germline V gene has CDR1 SQVTM and CDR2 ANQGSEA. V shed 0 bases, J shed 6 bases, and the junction held 7 bases outside the gene matches. The CDR3 has 14 residues. CDR3 coding DNA: TGCAGCGTTGAAGAGACAGGGTCCCTCCATGGCTACACCTTC. It translates to CSVEETGSLHGYTF.

CDR3 DNA sequence: TGTGCCAGCAGCCATCCTCGTAGCGGGGGGGACCATGAGCAGTTCTTC. It specifies CASSHPRSGGDHEQFF. The chain links TRBV3-1 (or the pseudogene TRBV3-2) to TRBJ2-1; 11 bases are a match to TRBD2. The CDR3 sequence is 16 residues long. CDR1 LGHDT and CDR2 YNNKEL come from the germline V gene (reference sequence). The V gene end was trimmed by 3 bases and the J gene end by 8 bases; junction bases not matched to a gene: 9.

This chain links TRBV2 with TRBJ2-7, with D tentatively TRBD1 (5 bases). Per the germline V gene, CDR1 is SNHLY and CDR2 is FYNNEI. CDR3 length: 16 amino acids. V was clipped by 2 bases and J by 3 bases, with 17 bases between them. The CDR3 region has the DNA TGTGCCAGCAGTGAACGTAGGGCAGGGTGGTACTACGAGCAGTACTTC. This gives the protein CASSERRAGWYYEQYF.

V is TRBV11-2 and J is TRBJ2-1; TRBD2 aligns across 7 bases. CDR3 length: 13 amino acids. V lost 1 base to trimming and J lost 13 bases; unmatched junction nucleotides: 7. Germline-derived CDR1 and CDR2 are SGHAT and FQNNGV. The DNA of the CDR3 is TGTGCCAGCAGCTTAGCAGTCCTAGCGGTACAGTTCTTC. Protein product: CASSLAVLAVQFF.

The gene calls are TRBV9 and TRBJ1-2; D may be TRBD1 (6 bases). Germline loops: CDR1 SGDLS, CDR2 YYNGEE. V was trimmed by 1 base and J by 5 bases, leaving 21 bases between them. The CDR3 length is 17 residues. The CDR3 loop is CASSVLPDKGGVYGYTF. Written as DNA, the CDR3 is TGTGCCAGCAGCGTATTGCCAGACAAAGGGGGGGTTTATGGCTACACCTTC.

The genes are TRBV6-2 or TRBV6-3 and TRBJ2-1; 16 nucleotides align to TRBD2. There are 19 residues in the CDR3. CDR1 and CDR2 from the germline V gene are MNHEY and SVGEGT. V was clipped by 5 bases and J by 0 bases; unmatched bases: 7. The CDR3 reads CASSPGTSGRGSSYNEQFF. CDR3 in DNA: TGTGCCAGCAGTCCCGGGACTAGCGGGAGGGGAAGCTCCTACAATGAGCAGTTCTTC.

The chain links TRBV29-1 to TRBJ2-7; perhaps TRBD2 as D (7 bases). The CDR3 sequence is 12 residues long. The V gene's germline CDR1 is SQVTM and CDR2 ANQGSEA. Trimming shortened V by 2 bases and J by 12 bases, and 17 bases separated the two germline ends. CDR3 bases: TGCAGCGTTGAAATCGGTAGGGGGAGGGCGTACTTC. As protein: CSVEIGRGRAYF.

The J gene is TRBJ2-7, the V gene TRBV18; D perhaps matches TRBD2 (5 bases). The V gene lost 4 bases and the J gene lost 1 base, with 8 bases spanning the gap. Germline V lookup: CDR1 KGHSH, CDR2 LQKENI. The CDR3 extends over 13 amino acids. The CDR3 is CASSRGGSYEQYF. CDR3 DNA: TGTGCCAGCTCACGCGGCGGGTCCTACGAGCAGTACTTC.